This T cell receptor beta chain is drawn from a study of blood T cell repertoires in COVID-19. Study summary: Nucleic acid was either cDNA or gDNA, and it came from T cells, B-cell-depleted T cells, or PBMCs.

The CDR3 totals 13 residues. CDR1 and CDR2 (germline): ENHRY, SYGVKD. Trimming cost V 7 bases and J 4 bases, with 13 bases left between them. Using immunoSEQ multiplex PCR, the repertoire was profiled, and TCRdb retains in-frame clones only, with some absent. This sample has about 42,000 clones, with roughly 90% found just once. This chain uses TRBV10-3 with TRBJ1-2; D remains ambiguous. This TCR came from a human donor in a cohort sampled during active COVID-19. The specimen sequenced was peripheral blood. The CDR3 coding sequence is TGTGCCATCACCCGGGCAGGAGGCTATGGCTACACCTTC. Translated: CAITRAGGYGYTF.